This is a list of T cell receptor beta chains from one sample in a study of tumor and adjacent non-tumor tissue in lung cancer. TCRdb used MiXCR to reprocess the multiplex PCR reads, holding one entry per CDR3 protein. This sample yields roughly 49,000 distinct CDR3 sequences, of which 60% to 80% are seen a single time; around 25% belongs to the top ten. Sequencing was carried out using distant non-tumor lung tissue. The receptors derive from a woman in her sixties or seventies with non-small cell lung cancer. Each CDR3 is given with its conserved first and last residue. The order of the fields is J gene, V gene, clone size, D gene, CDR3 DNA, CDR3 protein. D genes are given only for firm matches. Only part of the rows carry a size: once, few, many, or a class if the clone is expanded.

J gene: TRBJ2-7
V gene: TRBV20-1
clone size: many
D gene: TRBD2
CDR3 DNA: TGCAGTGCTAGACAACTAGCGGGAGACCTCGAGCAGTACTTC
CDR3 protein: CSARQLAGDLEQYF

J gene: TRBJ1-2
V gene: TRBV29-1
clone size: medium-sized
D gene: -
CDR3 DNA: TGCAGCGCCGAAGACTATGGCTACACCTTC
CDR3 protein: CSAEDYGYTF

J gene: TRBJ2-1
V gene: TRBV6-5
clone size: medium-sized
D gene: -
CDR3 DNA: TGTGCCAGCAGTACTGTGGGCGAGCAGTTCTTC
CDR3 protein: CASSTVGEQFF

J gene: TRBJ1-2
V gene: TRBV12-3/TRBV12-4
clone size: medium-sized
D gene: -
CDR3 DNA: TGTGCCAGCAGTTCCAGGGGCGGTGGAGGTTTTAACTATGGCTACACCTTC
CDR3 protein: CASSSRGGGGFNYGYTF

J gene: TRBJ2-3
V gene: TRBV11-3
clone size: -
D gene: -
CDR3 DNA: TGTGTCATCAGACGGGACAGCGGGGATATGCAGTATTTT
CDR3 protein: CVIRRDSGDMQYF

J gene: TRBJ1-1
V gene: TRBV24-1
clone size: many
D gene: -
CDR3 DNA: TGTGCCACCAGTGCCCAACGGGGCACTGAAGCTTTCTTT
CDR3 protein: CATSAQRGTEAFF

J gene: TRBJ2-2
V gene: TRBV4-2
clone size: -
D gene: TRBD2
CDR3 DNA: TGTGTCAGCAGCCAAGAAGGGTTTGGACTAGCCGGGGAGCTGTTCTTT
CDR3 protein: CVSSQEGFGLAGELFF

J gene: TRBJ2-7
V gene: TRBV6-6
clone size: few
D gene: -
CDR3 DNA: TGTGCCAGCAGATTAACAGGGAGTGCGCCCTACGAGCAGTACTTC
CDR3 protein: CASRLTGSAPYEQYF

J gene: TRBJ1-2
V gene: TRBV30
clone size: -
D gene: -
CDR3 DNA: TGTGCCTGGACTGTAAGGGGGGCACAAGACTATGGCTACACCTTC
CDR3 protein: CAWTVRGAQDYGYTF

J gene: TRBJ2-7
V gene: TRBV20-1
clone size: -
D gene: -
CDR3 DNA: TGCAGTGCTGCAACAAGGGGGGGGACCGAGCAGTACTTC
CDR3 protein: CSAATRGGTEQYF

J gene: TRBJ2-1
V gene: TRBV29-1
clone size: -
D gene: -
CDR3 DNA: TGTAGCGTTGGTCACAGGCCGGGTGAGCAGTTCTTC
CDR3 protein: CSVGHRPGEQFF

J gene: TRBJ2-7
V gene: TRBV20-1
clone size: few
D gene: -
CDR3 DNA: TGCAGTGCTTCCCGGGCCGACGGGGCTTACGAGCAGTACTTC
CDR3 protein: CSASRADGAYEQYF

J gene: TRBJ2-1
V gene: TRBV11-2
clone size: few
D gene: TRBD2
CDR3 DNA: TGTGCCAGCAGCTTAACTAGCGGGGGAGCGGATGAGCAGTTCTTC
CDR3 protein: CASSLTSGGADEQFF

J gene: TRBJ2-3
V gene: TRBV6-5
clone size: -
D gene: TRBD2
CDR3 DNA: TGTGCCAGCAGCCAAGGGTCTAGCGGTTACGCAGATACGCTGTATTTT
CDR3 protein: CASSQGSSGYADTLYF

J gene: TRBJ2-7
V gene: TRBV11-2
clone size: -
D gene: -
CDR3 DNA: TGTGCCAGCTGCCCGTTGACGGGTGGAGGTCAGTACTTC
CDR3 protein: CASCPLTGGGQYF

J gene: TRBJ1-2
V gene: TRBV19
clone size: -
D gene: -
CDR3 DNA: TGTACCAGTAGTATAGATCAACAGGCTAACTATGGCTACACCTTC
CDR3 protein: CTSSIDQQANYGYTF

J gene: TRBJ2-1
V gene: TRBV10-1
clone size: -
D gene: -
CDR3 DNA: TGTGCCAGCAGGGGAAGTTACAATGTGCAGTTCTTC
CDR3 protein: CASRGSYNVQFF

J gene: TRBJ2-3
V gene: TRBV4-3
clone size: -
D gene: -
CDR3 DNA: TGCGCCAACAGCAACGGACTAACAGGCACAGATACGCAGTATTTT
CDR3 protein: CANSNGLTGTDTQYF

J gene: TRBJ2-1
V gene: TRBV4-1
clone size: -
D gene: -
CDR3 DNA: TGCGCCAGATCCGAGAGGGGGGGCCTGGTAAATGGGCAGTTCTTC
CDR3 protein: CARSERGGLVNGQFF

J gene: TRBJ2-6
V gene: TRBV6-5
clone size: -
D gene: -
CDR3 DNA: TGTGTCAACAGTCGACAGGGAGGAGGGGGGGCCAACGTCCAGACTTTC
CDR3 protein: CVNSRQGGGGANVQTF

J gene: TRBJ2-5
V gene: TRBV29-1
clone size: once
D gene: -
CDR3 DNA: TGCAGCGTTAAGTTCCTAGTCGAACAAGAGACCCAGTACTTC
CDR3 protein: CSVKFLVEQETQYF

J gene: TRBJ2-5
V gene: TRBV28
clone size: -
D gene: TRBD2
CDR3 DNA: TGTGCCAGCAGTTCACTAGCGGGGGGAAGGGAGACCCAGTGCTTC
CDR3 protein: CASSSLAGGRETQCF

J gene: TRBJ1-2
V gene: TRBV6-5
clone size: -
D gene: -
CDR3 DNA: TGTGCCAGCAGTTACTCGGGTGGGACGGGATATGGCTACACCTTC
CDR3 protein: CASSYSGGTGYGYTF

J gene: TRBJ1-1
V gene: TRBV11-2
clone size: -
D gene: -
CDR3 DNA: TGTGCCAGCAGCTTAGAGCCAGGACCCAACACTGAAGCTTTCTTT
CDR3 protein: CASSLEPGPNTEAFF

J gene: TRBJ2-7
V gene: TRBV6-2/TRBV6-3
clone size: few
D gene: TRBD1
CDR3 DNA: TGTGTCAGCAGGGACAGGTCCAGCGAACAGTACTTC
CDR3 protein: CVSRDRSSEQYF

J gene: TRBJ2-7
V gene: TRBV7-2
clone size: -
D gene: -
CDR3 DNA: TGTGACAGCAGCGAAGGAGCAGGTGTTAACTACGAGCAGTACTTC
CDR3 protein: CDSSEGAGVNYEQYF

J gene: TRBJ2-3
V gene: TRBV30
clone size: -
D gene: -
CDR3 DNA: TGTGCCTGGATTCGCGGCGGAGGAAACACAGATACGCAGTATTTT
CDR3 protein: CAWIRGGGNTDTQYF

J gene: TRBJ2-1
V gene: TRBV20-1
clone size: many
D gene: TRBD2
CDR3 DNA: TGCAGTGTTTTCCCGGGGGGTGTGGGCCATGAGCAGTTCTTC
CDR3 protein: CSVFPGGVGHEQFF

J gene: TRBJ1-2
V gene: TRBV5-4
clone size: -
D gene: -
CDR3 DNA: TGTGCCAGCAACTGGGGACACCAAACTCCCTATGGCCACACCTTC
CDR3 protein: CASNWGHQTPYGHTF

J gene: TRBJ2-1
V gene: TRBV6-2/TRBV6-3
clone size: -
D gene: -
CDR3 DNA: TGTGCCAGCAGCCGAAGACAGGAAGGTTATAATGAACAGTTCTTC
CDR3 protein: CASSRRQEGYNEQFF

J gene: TRBJ2-7
V gene: TRBV30
clone size: -
D gene: TRBD2
CDR3 DNA: TGTGCCTGGAGAAGGGGGCTAGCGGGAGGTTCCCAGGAGCAGTACTTC
CDR3 protein: CAWRRGLAGGSQEQYF

J gene: TRBJ2-7
V gene: TRBV28
clone size: -
D gene: TRBD2
CDR3 DNA: TGTGCCAGCAGTCCGGGACTAGCGGGAACTAATCCCTCCTACGAGCAGTACTTC
CDR3 protein: CASSPGLAGTNPSYEQYF

J gene: TRBJ2-1
V gene: TRBV28
clone size: -
D gene: -
CDR3 DNA: TGTACCAGCAGTCCTCCAGACAGACCAGAGCAGTTCTTC
CDR3 protein: CTSSPPDRPEQFF

J gene: TRBJ2-7
V gene: TRBV10-3
clone size: -
D gene: TRBD2
CDR3 DNA: TGTACCATCATGGGGACTAGCGATTACGAGCAGTACTTC
CDR3 protein: CTIMGTSDYEQYF

J gene: TRBJ2-3
V gene: TRBV29-1
clone size: -
D gene: TRBD2
CDR3 DNA: TGCAGCGTTGAAACGCCTAGCGGGAGGACCCCATATACGCAGTATTTT
CDR3 protein: CSVETPSGRTPYTQYF

J gene: TRBJ2-1
V gene: TRBV6-2/TRBV6-3
clone size: once
D gene: TRBD2
CDR3 DNA: TGTGCTAGCAGTTATATAGCGGGAGGCCCCGGGAATGAGCAGTTCTTC
CDR3 protein: CASSYIAGGPGNEQFF

J gene: TRBJ1-1
V gene: TRBV7-9
clone size: -
D gene: -
CDR3 DNA: TGTGCAAGCAGCCCCCGGGGGCTGAAGACTGAAGCTTTCTTT
CDR3 protein: CASSPRGLKTEAFF

J gene: TRBJ1-1
V gene: TRBV6-2/TRBV6-3
clone size: -
D gene: -
CDR3 DNA: TGTGCCAGCAGTCCCCGAGCTGGTTTTTTTGGATACACTAAAGCTTTCTTT
CDR3 protein: CASSPRAGFFGYTKAFF

J gene: TRBJ2-1
V gene: TRBV11-1
clone size: -
D gene: -
CDR3 DNA: TGTGCCAGCAGTCGGGCTTTCGCAGCGAGCTCCTACAATGAGCGATTCTTC
CDR3 protein: CASSRAFAASSYNERFF

J gene: TRBJ2-2
V gene: TRBV29-1
clone size: -
D gene: -
CDR3 DNA: TGCAGCGTTCTGTACCCACGGGGGGAGCTGTTTTTT
CDR3 protein: CSVLYPRGELFF

J gene: TRBJ1-1
V gene: TRBV14
clone size: -
D gene: TRBD1
CDR3 DNA: TGTGTCAGCAGCTGGGACAGGAACACTGAAGCGTTCTTT
CDR3 protein: CVSSWDRNTEAFF

J gene: TRBJ1-1
V gene: TRBV29-1
clone size: -
D gene: -
CDR3 DNA: TGCAGCGTTGGAGTATGGGGCGCTGAAGCTTTCTTT
CDR3 protein: CSVGVWGAEAFF

J gene: TRBJ2-2
V gene: TRBV6-2/TRBV6-3
clone size: -
D gene: -
CDR3 DNA: TGTGCCAGCAGTTACACTGAACAGAGGGCCAACACCGGGGAGCTTTTTTTT
CDR3 protein: CASSYTEQRANTGELFF

J gene: TRBJ2-2
V gene: TRBV6-2/TRBV6-3
clone size: -
D gene: TRBD2
CDR3 DNA: TGTGCCAGCAGTTTTCCACTAGCGGAGAACACCGGGGAGCTATTTTTT
CDR3 protein: CASSFPLAENTGELFF

J gene: TRBJ2-3
V gene: TRBV12-1
clone size: -
D gene: -
CDR3 DNA: TGCGCCAGCAGCTTTGTTCGGGGGACGCCAGATACGCAGTATTTT
CDR3 protein: CASSFVRGTPDTQYF

J gene: TRBJ2-3
V gene: TRBV7-3
clone size: -
D gene: TRBD2
CDR3 DNA: TGTGCCAGCAGCTTATTTGGTAGCGGGAGTGCAGATACACAGTATTTT
CDR3 protein: CASSLFGSGSADTQYF

J gene: TRBJ2-5
V gene: TRBV15
clone size: -
D gene: TRBD1
CDR3 DNA: TGTGCCACCAGCAGAGATAAGCAGGGGACAGGAGAGACCCAGTACTTC
CDR3 protein: CATSRDKQGTGETQYF

J gene: TRBJ2-1
V gene: TRBV11-2
clone size: -
D gene: TRBD1
CDR3 DNA: TGTGCCAGCAGCACCTACAGGGGGCTAGAACGCAATGAGCAGTTCTTC
CDR3 protein: CASSTYRGLERNEQFF